Described below is a single T cell receptor beta chain sequence and its context. What it binds is not known. This entry belongs to a study of spatial heterogeneity in lung cancer. In the study overall: Raw-read counts averaged over ten per unique TCR and UMI combination.

Each TCR cDNA molecule bore a unique molecular identifier. TCRdb reprocessed the 5' RACE reads via MiXCR and lists one record per CDR3 protein. The table lists 77,000 or so distinct CDR3 sequences, under 25% of them singletons. Findings and caveats of the study: Blood carried ubiquitous expanded tumor TCRs more at resection than follow-up.

Time point described: sample taken at primary tumor resection. The sequenced material consisted of unsorted whole RNA from tumor, nontumor lung or frozen PBMC. The donors were more than 70 patients with non-small cell lung cancer that was early-stage and untreated. Trimming at V came to 3 bases and at J to 7 bases, leaving 4 bases not matched to a gene. CDR3 size: 13 residues. Germline V gene data show CDR1 as SEHNR and CDR2 as FQNEAQ (reference sequence). The genes are TRBV7-9 and TRBJ2-7; 9 nucleotides align to TRBD1. Material: PBMCs, obtained at surgery. The clonotype originates from a male donor with early-stage non-small cell lung cancer. CDR3 residues: CASSFTGGREQYF. The DNA of the CDR3 is TGTGCCAGCAGCTTCACAGGGGGCAGGGAGCAGTACTTC.